These T cell receptor beta chains were read from a single sample in a study of blood T cell repertoires in COVID-19. Assay: immunoSEQ multiplex PCR; the TCRdb copy retains only in-frame clones and omits some. The sample includes around 250,000 clones, 65% to 90% seen only once; the top ten take about 8.2%. The sample taken for sequencing was PBMCs or T cells enriched from blood (not recorded which). The receptors were gathered from a woman aged 45-65 years with acute COVID-19. Both conserved end residues are part of each CDR3. Each record gives: J gene, clone size, V gene, D gene, CDR3 DNA, CDR3 protein. The D gene is left open where the match is weak. Size tells how often a clone was seen (once, few, many) or the class of an expanded clone, and some rows leave it out.

j_call: TRBJ2-7
clone_size: .
v_call: TRBV14
d_call: TRBD1
cdr3_nt: TGTGCCAGCTCAAAGGGACAGTCGAGCTCCTACGAGCAGTACTTC
cdr3_aa: CASSKGQSSSYEQYF

j_call: TRBJ1-6
clone_size: .
v_call: TRBV7-2
d_call: TRBD1
cdr3_nt: TGTGCCAGCAGCCGGGACAGTCCCGTGTATTCACCCCTCCACTTT
cdr3_aa: CASSRDSPVYSPLHF

j_call: TRBJ1-1
clone_size: .
v_call: TRBV4-1
d_call: .
cdr3_nt: TGCGCCAGCAGCCAAGAGGTAGGGGCGCCCGCTGAAGCTTTCTTT
cdr3_aa: CASSQEVGAPAEAFF

j_call: TRBJ1-4
clone_size: .
v_call: TRBV7-7
d_call: .
cdr3_nt: TGTGCCAGCAGCCGGGACTCTAATGAAAAACTGTTTTTT
cdr3_aa: CASSRDSNEKLFF

j_call: TRBJ1-1
clone_size: .
v_call: TRBV7-8
d_call: TRBD1
cdr3_nt: TGTGCCAGCAGCCCGTGGACAGGGCCGAACACTGAAGCTTTCTTT
cdr3_aa: CASSPWTGPNTEAFF

j_call: TRBJ1-1
clone_size: .
v_call: TRBV30
d_call: TRBD1
cdr3_nt: TGTGCCTGGAGTTCCCTAACTCAGGGGGGCACTGAAGCTTTCTTT
cdr3_aa: CAWSSLTQGGTEAFF

j_call: TRBJ2-3
clone_size: .
v_call: TRBV27
d_call: TRBD1
cdr3_nt: TGTGCCAGCAGTTTCGGACAGGGGGGGCAAGATACGCAGTATTTT
cdr3_aa: CASSFGQGGQDTQYF

j_call: TRBJ2-5
clone_size: .
v_call: TRBV27
d_call: .
cdr3_nt: TGTGCCAGCACCCCCTGGGGGGACCAAGAGACCCAGTACTTC
cdr3_aa: CASTPWGDQETQYF

j_call: TRBJ2-1
clone_size: .
v_call: TRBV18
d_call: TRBD1
cdr3_nt: TGTGCCAGCTCACCTGACAGGGGCAATGAGCAGTTCTTC
cdr3_aa: CASSPDRGNEQFF

j_call: TRBJ1-2
clone_size: .
v_call: TRBV9
d_call: .
cdr3_nt: TGTGCCAGCACCAAGGACAGCGCTAACTATGGCTACACCTTC
cdr3_aa: CASTKDSANYGYTF

j_call: TRBJ1-2
clone_size: .
v_call: TRBV25-1
d_call: .
cdr3_nt: TGTGCCAGCTCAATGGGGGGGAACTATGGCTACACCTTC
cdr3_aa: CASSMGGNYGYTF

j_call: TRBJ1-2
clone_size: .
v_call: TRBV6-5
d_call: TRBD1
cdr3_nt: TGTGCCAGCAGTTATGGGGACAGGGGGCCCTATGGCTACACCTTC
cdr3_aa: CASSYGDRGPYGYTF

j_call: TRBJ2-7
clone_size: .
v_call: TRBV19
d_call: .
cdr3_nt: TGTGCCAGTAGTATAAACTTGGTTACGTCCTACGAGCAGTACTTC
cdr3_aa: CASSINLVTSYEQYF

j_call: TRBJ1-6
clone_size: .
v_call: TRBV4-1
d_call: TRBD1
cdr3_nt: TGCGCCAGCAGCTCGTCAACCGGGACAGGGATCTCTTTGGGTTCACCCCTCCACTTT
cdr3_aa: CASSSSTGTGISLGSPLHF

j_call: TRBJ2-3
clone_size: .
v_call: TRBV5-6
d_call: .
cdr3_nt: TGTGCCAGCAGCCTTACACAAGACTATAGCACAGATACGCAGTATTTT
cdr3_aa: CASSLTQDYSTDTQYF

j_call: TRBJ2-7
clone_size: .
v_call: TRBV19
d_call: TRBD2
cdr3_nt: TGTGCCAGTAGCCCCCGGGGAGGGAGCTCCTACGAGCAGTACTTC
cdr3_aa: CASSPRGGSSYEQYF

j_call: TRBJ2-5
clone_size: .
v_call: TRBV6-2/TRBV6-3
d_call: .
cdr3_nt: TGTGCCAGCAGCCGCCTCCGGGAGACCCAGTACTTC
cdr3_aa: CASSRLRETQYF

j_call: TRBJ2-1
clone_size: .
v_call: TRBV2
d_call: TRBD2
cdr3_nt: TGTGCCAGCACGCTAGCGGGGGCTAACAATGAGCAGTTCTTC
cdr3_aa: CASTLAGANNEQFF

j_call: TRBJ1-1
clone_size: few
v_call: TRBV9
d_call: .
cdr3_nt: TGTGCCAGCAGCGCCCGGGATCTAGGAAATGAAGCTTTCTTT
cdr3_aa: CASSARDLGNEAFF

j_call: TRBJ2-1
clone_size: .
v_call: TRBV11-2
d_call: TRBD1
cdr3_nt: TGTGCCAGCAGCTCCGGACAGGGGGCAAGTGAGCAGTTCTTC
cdr3_aa: CASSSGQGASEQFF

j_call: TRBJ2-3
clone_size: .
v_call: TRBV18
d_call: TRBD2
cdr3_nt: TGTGCCAGCTCAGACCGCCGGGGGGGAGGCACAGATACGCAGTATTTT
cdr3_aa: CASSDRRGGGTDTQYF

j_call: TRBJ1-1
clone_size: .
v_call: TRBV19
d_call: .
cdr3_nt: TGTGCCAGTAGTCCTCGCGCTGGGGGGGCGGACACTGAAGCTTTCTTT
cdr3_aa: CASSPRAGGADTEAFF

j_call: TRBJ2-1
clone_size: .
v_call: TRBV29-1
d_call: .
cdr3_nt: TGCAACGTGGGGGGGGCGGCTGAGCAGTTCTTC
cdr3_aa: CNVGGAAEQFF

j_call: TRBJ2-3
clone_size: .
v_call: TRBV3-1/TRBV3-2
d_call: .
cdr3_nt: TGTGCCAGCAGCCGAGCGGGCCCTAGCACAGATACGCAGTATTTT
cdr3_aa: CASSRAGPSTDTQYF

j_call: TRBJ1-1
clone_size: few
v_call: TRBV7-2
d_call: .
cdr3_nt: TGTGCCAGCAGCTTTTGGGGCATTGGGACTGAAGCTTTCTTT
cdr3_aa: CASSFWGIGTEAFF

j_call: TRBJ1-1
clone_size: .
v_call: TRBV7-8
d_call: TRBD1
cdr3_nt: TGTGCCAGCAGCTTAGCGACAGGGTACACTGAAGCTTTCTTT
cdr3_aa: CASSLATGYTEAFF

j_call: TRBJ1-2
clone_size: .
v_call: TRBV7-2
d_call: .
cdr3_nt: TGTGCCAGCAGCCTCCCGGGGGTACCGGACTATGGCTACACCTTC
cdr3_aa: CASSLPGVPDYGYTF

j_call: TRBJ2-7
clone_size: .
v_call: TRBV5-1
d_call: TRBD1
cdr3_nt: TGCGCCAGCAGCCCTGCCGGGACAGGGGGATACGAGCAGTACTTC
cdr3_aa: CASSPAGTGGYEQYF

j_call: TRBJ2-3
clone_size: .
v_call: TRBV5-1
d_call: .
cdr3_nt: TGCGCCAGCAGCCTGGGGAATACAGGGAGTAGTACGCAGTATTTT
cdr3_aa: CASSLGNTGSSTQYF

j_call: TRBJ1-2
clone_size: .
v_call: TRBV4-3
d_call: TRBD1
cdr3_nt: TGCGCCAGCAGCCCAGGACAGGGGCTAAAGGACTACACCTTC
cdr3_aa: CASSPGQGLKDYTF

j_call: TRBJ2-7
clone_size: .
v_call: TRBV2
d_call: .
cdr3_nt: TGTGCCAGCAGTGAGGCTAGTCCAGCCTACGAGCAGTACTTC
cdr3_aa: CASSEASPAYEQYF

j_call: TRBJ1-6
clone_size: .
v_call: TRBV25-1
d_call: .
cdr3_nt: TGTGCCAGCAGATCGACGGGAAATTCACCCCTCCACTTT
cdr3_aa: CASRSTGNSPLHF

j_call: TRBJ2-7
clone_size: .
v_call: TRBV28
d_call: .
cdr3_nt: TGTGCCAGCATGGCCCCGGCGGGCTGGAACGAGCAGTACTTC
cdr3_aa: CASMAPAGWNEQYF

j_call: TRBJ2-7
clone_size: .
v_call: TRBV2
d_call: .
cdr3_nt: TGTGCCAGCACCCCCGACAAACTCTACGAGCAGTACTTC
cdr3_aa: CASTPDKLYEQYF

j_call: TRBJ1-2
clone_size: .
v_call: TRBV25-1
d_call: TRBD1
cdr3_nt: TGTGCCAGCAGTGTCACAGGGGGGACGGGTGGCTACACCTTC
cdr3_aa: CASSVTGGTGGYTF

j_call: TRBJ1-5
clone_size: .
v_call: TRBV14
d_call: .
cdr3_nt: TGTGCCAGCAGCCAAGGCGGGGGTTTCAATCAGCCCCAGCATTTT
cdr3_aa: CASSQGGGFNQPQHF

j_call: TRBJ2-5
clone_size: many
v_call: TRBV6-5
d_call: TRBD2
cdr3_nt: TGTGCCAGCAGTTACGCTAGCGGGGAAGAGACCCAGTACTTC
cdr3_aa: CASSYASGEETQYF

j_call: TRBJ2-7
clone_size: .
v_call: TRBV18
d_call: .
cdr3_nt: TGTGCCAGCTCACCAACTACGGGATCCCCCTACGAGCAGTACTTC
cdr3_aa: CASSPTTGSPYEQYF

j_call: TRBJ2-1
clone_size: .
v_call: TRBV19
d_call: TRBD1
cdr3_nt: TGTGCCAGTAGTACCGGACAGGGGGCAAATGAGCAGTTCTTC
cdr3_aa: CASSTGQGANEQFF

j_call: TRBJ1-5
clone_size: once
v_call: TRBV2
d_call: TRBD1
cdr3_nt: TGTGCCAGCGGGGTTAGGACAGGCTTTCAGCCCCAGCATTTT
cdr3_aa: CASGVRTGFQPQHF

j_call: TRBJ2-7
clone_size: once
v_call: TRBV6-1
d_call: TRBD2
cdr3_nt: TGTGCCAGCAGTGAAAGAGCGGGGGGGCCTTACGAGCAGTACTTC
cdr3_aa: CASSERAGGPYEQYF

j_call: TRBJ1-1
clone_size: .
v_call: TRBV27
d_call: .
cdr3_nt: TGTGCCAGCAGTTTCCTGGGACTGGGCACTGAAGCTTTCTTT
cdr3_aa: CASSFLGLGTEAFF

j_call: TRBJ1-1
clone_size: .
v_call: TRBV5-1
d_call: .
cdr3_nt: TGCGCCAGCAGCTTGGCCATCCGGACAGAAGCTTTCTTT
cdr3_aa: CASSLAIRTEAFF

j_call: TRBJ2-7
clone_size: .
v_call: TRBV7-8
d_call: .
cdr3_nt: TGTGCCAGCAGCCCACAGAACTACGAGCAGTACTTC
cdr3_aa: CASSPQNYEQYF

j_call: TRBJ2-1
clone_size: .
v_call: TRBV5-5
d_call: .
cdr3_nt: TGTGCCAGCAGTTTGGACAGTGACAATGAGCAGTTCTTC
cdr3_aa: CASSLDSDNEQFF

j_call: TRBJ1-2
clone_size: .
v_call: TRBV30
d_call: .
cdr3_nt: TGTGCCTGGACCCGTCGGGGGGACTATGGCTACACCTTC
cdr3_aa: CAWTRRGDYGYTF

j_call: TRBJ1-1
clone_size: once
v_call: TRBV7-9
d_call: TRBD1
cdr3_nt: TGTGCCAGCAGCCGGGACAGGGGATGGACTGAAGCTTTCTTT
cdr3_aa: CASSRDRGWTEAFF

j_call: TRBJ2-2
clone_size: .
v_call: TRBV27
d_call: TRBD2
cdr3_nt: TGTGCCAGCGGTCTAGCGGGGGCCCCTCCCGGGGAGCTGTTTTTT
cdr3_aa: CASGLAGAPPGELFF

j_call: TRBJ1-3
clone_size: .
v_call: TRBV6-4
d_call: .
cdr3_nt: TGTGCCAGCAGTGACTCCCCGTGGGCCTCTGGAAACACCATATATTTT
cdr3_aa: CASSDSPWASGNTIYF

j_call: TRBJ2-2
clone_size: once
v_call: TRBV24-1
d_call: TRBD2
cdr3_nt: TGTGCCACCAGTGATTTTTCCAGCGGGGGCACCGGGGAGCTGTTTTTT
cdr3_aa: CATSDFSSGGTGELFF

j_call: TRBJ2-1
clone_size: .
v_call: TRBV30
d_call: .
cdr3_nt: TGTGCCTGGAGTGTAGGAGGGAGTAAGTGGGATGAGCAGTTCTTC
cdr3_aa: CAWSVGGSKWDEQFF

j_call: TRBJ1-1
clone_size: once
v_call: TRBV6-5
d_call: .
cdr3_nt: TGTGCCAGCAGTTACTCGAACGTAGAAACTGAAGCTTTCTTT
cdr3_aa: CASSYSNVETEAFF

j_call: TRBJ2-7
clone_size: .
v_call: TRBV6-6
d_call: TRBD1
cdr3_nt: TGTGCCAGCAGAGACGACAGGGCCTACGAGCAGTACTTC
cdr3_aa: CASRDDRAYEQYF

j_call: TRBJ1-5
clone_size: .
v_call: TRBV19
d_call: TRBD1
cdr3_nt: TGTGCCAGTAGTACCCCGGACAGGGGGTTTGGTCAGCCCCAGCATTTT
cdr3_aa: CASSTPDRGFGQPQHF

j_call: TRBJ2-7
clone_size: .
v_call: TRBV18
d_call: .
cdr3_nt: TGTGCCAGCTCACCACCAACAGGGTTGGACGAGCAGTACTTC
cdr3_aa: CASSPPTGLDEQYF